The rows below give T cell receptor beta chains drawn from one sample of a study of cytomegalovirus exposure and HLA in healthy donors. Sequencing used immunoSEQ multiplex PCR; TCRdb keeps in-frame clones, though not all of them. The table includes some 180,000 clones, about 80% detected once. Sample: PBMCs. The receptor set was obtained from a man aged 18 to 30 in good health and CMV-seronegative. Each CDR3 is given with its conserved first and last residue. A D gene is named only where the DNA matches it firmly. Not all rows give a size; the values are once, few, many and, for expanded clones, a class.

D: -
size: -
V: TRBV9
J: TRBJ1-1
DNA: TGTGCCAGCAGTCCCGGGTCGTGGTCTACGAACACTGAAGCTTTCTTT
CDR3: CASSPGSWSTNTEAFF

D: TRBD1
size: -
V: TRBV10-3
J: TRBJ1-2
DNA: TGTGCCATCAGTGAGTCACAGGGGCGGGATGGCTACACCTTC
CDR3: CAISESQGRDGYTF

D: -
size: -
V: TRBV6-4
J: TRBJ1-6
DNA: TGTGCCAGCAGCAAGCAGGGGTCCTATAATTCACCCCTCCACTTT
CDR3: CASSKQGSYNSPLHF

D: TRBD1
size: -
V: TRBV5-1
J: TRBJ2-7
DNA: TGCGCCAGCAGCTTGACCGGGACAGGGTCCTACGAGCAGTACTTC
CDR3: CASSLTGTGSYEQYF

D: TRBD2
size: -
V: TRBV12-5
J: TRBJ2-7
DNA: TGTGCTAGTGGGACAGCGGGGGGGCACGACGAGCAGTACTTC
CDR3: CASGTAGGHDEQYF

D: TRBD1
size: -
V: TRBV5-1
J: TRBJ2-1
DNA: TGCGCCAGCAGCTGGACAGGGGTATACAATGAGCAGTTCTTC
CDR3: CASSWTGVYNEQFF

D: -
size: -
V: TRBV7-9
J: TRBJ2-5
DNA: TGTGCCAGCAGCTTCGAACTTCAAGAGACCCAGTACTTC
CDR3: CASSFELQETQYF

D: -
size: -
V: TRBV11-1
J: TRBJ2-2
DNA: TGTGCCAGCAGCTTAGTCGTTTCGGCCGGGGAGCTGTTTTTT
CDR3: CASSLVVSAGELFF

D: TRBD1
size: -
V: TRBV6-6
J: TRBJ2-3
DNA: TGTGCCAGCAGTGACGGACAGGGAACAGATACGCAGTATTTT
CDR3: CASSDGQGTDTQYF

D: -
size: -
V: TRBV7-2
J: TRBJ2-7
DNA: TGTGCCAGCAGCTCACCACTCTCCTACGAGCAGTACTTC
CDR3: CASSSPLSYEQYF

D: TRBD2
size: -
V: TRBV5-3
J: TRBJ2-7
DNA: TGTGCCAGAAGCGCGGGAGATCTTGGCGAGCAGTACTTC
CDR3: CARSAGDLGEQYF

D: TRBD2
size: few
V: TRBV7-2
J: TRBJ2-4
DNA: TGTGCCAGCAGCTTAGGTCCTAGCGGAAACATTCAGTACTTC
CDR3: CASSLGPSGNIQYF

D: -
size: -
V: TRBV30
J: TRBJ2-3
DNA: TGTGCCTGGAGTCAGCGCTATGGGCAGTATTTT
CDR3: CAWSQRYGQYF

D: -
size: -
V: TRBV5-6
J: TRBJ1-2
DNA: TGTGCCAGCAGTAGGGGGGGCGCGGACTATGGCTACACCTTC
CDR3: CASSRGGADYGYTF

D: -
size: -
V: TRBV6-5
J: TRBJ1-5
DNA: TGTGCCAGCAGTGACCCGGGGGGCGGTCAGCCCCAGCATTTT
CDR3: CASSDPGGGQPQHF

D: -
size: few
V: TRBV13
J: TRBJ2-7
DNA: TGTGCCAGCAGCCCGGGACTGAACTACGAGCAGTACTTC
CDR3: CASSPGLNYEQYF

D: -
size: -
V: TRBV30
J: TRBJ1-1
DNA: TGTGCCTGGCAGGGGAGTGTGAACACTGAAGCTTTCTTT
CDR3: CAWQGSVNTEAFF

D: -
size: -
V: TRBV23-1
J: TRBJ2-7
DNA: TGCGCCAGCAGCCGTCACGCGAGCTCCTACGAGCAGTACTTC
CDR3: CASSRHASSYEQYF

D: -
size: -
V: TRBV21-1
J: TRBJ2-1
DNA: TGTGCCAGCAGCACCTCTAGCGGGATAATATACAATGAGCAGTTCTTC
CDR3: CASSTSSGIIYNEQFF

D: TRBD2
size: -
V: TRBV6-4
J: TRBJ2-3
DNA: TGTGCCAGCAGTGAAGGGACTAGCGGCACAGATACGCAGTATTTT
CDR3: CASSEGTSGTDTQYF

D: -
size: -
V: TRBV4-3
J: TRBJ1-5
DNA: TGCGCCAGCAGCCAAGATAGTACGGGAATTCAGCCCCAGCATTTT
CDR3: CASSQDSTGIQPQHF

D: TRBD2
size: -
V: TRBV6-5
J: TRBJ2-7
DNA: TGTGCCAGCAGCACCAGACTAGCGGGGGCCTACGAGCAGTACTTC
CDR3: CASSTRLAGAYEQYF

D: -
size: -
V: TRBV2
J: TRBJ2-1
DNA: TGTGCCAGCAAATGGGGGCTAGCGGATGAGCAGTTCTTC
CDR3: CASKWGLADEQFF

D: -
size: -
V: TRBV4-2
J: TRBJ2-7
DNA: TGTGCCAGCAGCCAAGATTTACCCGGCAGGGGGGTATTCTACGAGCAGTACTTC
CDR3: CASSQDLPGRGVFYEQYF